These T cell receptor beta chains were read from a single sample in a study of blood T cell repertoires in COVID-19. Clones were sequenced by immunoSEQ multiplex PCR, and TCRdb holds only the in-frame ones, with some missing. The sample carries approximately 300,000 clones, 89% recorded once. The sample taken for sequencing was peripheral blood. Receptors were obtained from a young man who had recovered from COVID-19. CDR3s include the opening cysteine and the closing phenylalanine or tryptophan. Fields, in order: clone size, J gene, CDR3 length, V gene, D gene, CDR3 protein, CDR3 DNA. A D gene is named only where the DNA matches it firmly. Where a row states a size, it is once, few, many or the class of an expanded clone; other rows omit it.

>.|TRBJ2-1|16|TRBV5-1|TRBD2
CASSYMTSGSLDEQFF
TGCGCCAGCAGCTATATGACTAGCGGGAGTTTGGATGAGCAGTTCTTC
>.|TRBJ2-2|17|TRBV7-3|TRBD2
CATATSGGIPPTGELFF
TGTGCCACCGCGACTAGCGGGGGAATTCCCCCCACCGGGGAGCTGTTTTTT
>.|TRBJ1-5|15|TRBV7-2|TRBD1
CASSPQTGNHQPQHF
TGTGCCAGCAGCCCCCAGACAGGGAACCATCAGCCCCAGCATTTT
>.|TRBJ2-7|14|TRBV7-9|.
CASSPKDISYEQYF
TGTGCCAGCAGCCCCAAGGACATCTCCTACGAGCAGTACTTC
>.|TRBJ1-1|16|TRBV18|TRBD1
CASSRRTGGDGSEAFF
TGTGCCAGCTCGCGAAGGACAGGGGGCGACGGGAGTGAAGCTTTCTTT
>.|TRBJ1-1|12|TRBV5-1|TRBD1
CASSQDRGEAFF
TGCGCCAGCAGCCAGGACAGGGGCGAAGCTTTCTTT
>.|TRBJ2-7|13|TRBV6-5|.
CASSSPGFHEQYF
TGTGCCAGCAGTTCCCCAGGGTTCCACGAGCAGTACTTC
>.|TRBJ2-4|15|TRBV15|TRBD1
CATSTMTGAKNIQYF
TGTGCCACCAGCACAATGACAGGGGCCAAAAACATTCAGTACTTC
>.|TRBJ2-1|16|TRBV15|.
CATSSRLLLSYNEQFF
TGTGCCACCAGCTCCCGACTCCTACTATCCTACAATGAGCAGTTCTTC
>.|TRBJ2-7|17|TRBV10-3|TRBD2
CAISEWLAGGSSYEQYF
TGTGCCATCAGTGAGTGGCTAGCGGGAGGGAGCTCCTACGAGCAGTACTTC
>.|TRBJ1-5|14|TRBV9|TRBD1
CASSVAGGSQPQHF
TGTGCCAGCAGCGTAGCAGGGGGCAGTCAGCCCCAGCATTTT
>once|TRBJ1-6|16|TRBV5-8|.
CASSLGRRAWNSPLHF
TGTGCCAGCAGCTTGGGGCGGCGGGCTTGGAATTCACCCCTCCACTTT
>.|TRBJ1-5|15|TRBV9|TRBD1
CASSVRGRGAQPQHF
TGTGCCAGCAGCGTGAGGGGGCGCGGGGCTCAGCCCCAGCATTTT
>.|TRBJ2-3|14|TRBV5-1|TRBD2
CASRGTSSTDTQYF
TGCGCCAGCAGAGGGACTAGTAGCACAGATACGCAGTATTTT
>.|TRBJ2-2|15|TRBV10-3|TRBD1
CAISTGTGWPGELFF
TGTGCCATCAGTACCGGGACAGGGTGGCCCGGGGAGCTGTTTTTT
>.|TRBJ1-2|12|TRBV19|TRBD1
CASAGQTYGYTF
TGTGCCAGTGCGGGACAGACCTATGGCTACACCTTC
>.|TRBJ2-7|14|TRBV14|TRBD1
CASSQEQGNYEQYF
TGTGCCAGCAGCCAAGAACAGGGGAACTACGAGCAGTACTTC
>.|TRBJ1-1|16|TRBV5-6|.
CASSLNMGVLNTEAFF
TGTGCCAGCAGCTTGAATATGGGAGTCCTAAACACTGAAGCTTTCTTT
>.|TRBJ2-1|12|TRBV10-3|.
CAISEFEHEQFF
TGTGCCATCAGTGAGTTTGAGCATGAGCAGTTCTTC
>.|TRBJ2-7|14|TRBV7-8|TRBD2
CASSSGAGGYEQYF
TGTGCCAGCAGCTCTGGAGCGGGGGGATACGAGCAGTACTTC
>.|TRBJ1-1|13|TRBV30|.
CAWTGDLNTEAFF
TGTGCCTGGACAGGGGACCTGAACACTGAAGCTTTCTTT
>.|TRBJ1-1|15|TRBV6-2/TRBV6-3|.
CASSLEGAGNTEAFF
TGTGCCAGCAGCCTCGAAGGGGCCGGGAACACTGAAGCTTTCTTT
>.|TRBJ2-3|17|TRBV7-9|TRBD1
CASSLAFGTGVTDTQYF
TGTGCCAGCAGCCTGGCATTTGGGACAGGGGTCACAGATACGCAGTATTTT
>.|TRBJ1-5|16|TRBV6-6|.
CASSLIRVLSNQPQHF
TGTGCCAGCAGCCTTATCAGGGTTCTAAGCAATCAGCCCCAGCATTTT
>.|TRBJ2-5|13|TRBV20-1|.
CSASWGGQETQYF
TGCAGTGCTAGTTGGGGCGGACAAGAGACCCAGTACTTC
>.|TRBJ2-3|16|TRBV10-1|.
CASSDGGRGGTDTQYF
TGCGCCAGCAGCGATGGGGGCCGGGGAGGCACAGATACGCAGTATTTT
>.|TRBJ1-1|17|TRBV25-1|.
CASTNIRGGSGETEAFF
TGTGCCAGCACTAACATTCGGGGGGGCTCCGGGGAAACTGAAGCTTTCTTT